Below are 18 T cell receptor beta chains sequenced from a single sample in a study of regulatory dendritic cells for organ transplantation. Clones were read by immunoSEQ multiplex PCR, and TCRdb kept only the in-frame ones, dropping some. The sample has fewer than 25,000 clones, about 85% seen once. CFSE-labeled sorted T cells met regulatory or mature dendritic cells for under 6 days. These receptors' targets are unknown. The specimen sequenced was naive CD4+ T cells from blood cultured with dendritic cells. This sample's subset: CD45RA+ naive T cells. The receptors come from a human donor in good health.

The sample holds a few counts of this clone. The chain has TRBV6-5 and TRBJ1-1; tentatively, D is TRBD1 (6 bases). V lost 6 bases and J 2 bases, leaving 10 bases between the germline ends. The CDR3 covers 13 residues. Germline CDR1 reads MNHEY; CDR2 reads SVGAGI. DNA for the CDR3: TGTGCCAGCAGAAGACAGGCAAACACTGAAGCTTTCTTT. Amino acid sequence: CASRRQANTEAFF.

The gene calls are TRBV2 and TRBJ1-4; 7 bases are shared with TRBD1. The CDR3 has 15 amino acids. With 6 bases clipped from V and 0 bases from J, the junction kept 4 bases outside the gene matches. Germline V lookup: CDR1 SNHLY, CDR2 FYNNEI. The CDR3: CASRPDRATNEKLFF. The CDR3 DNA follows: TGTGCCAGCAGACCAGACAGGGCAACTAATGAAAAACTGTTTTTT.

The chain combines TRBV4-3 with TRBJ1-1; D remains ambiguous. This CDR3 spans 14 amino acids. Trimming cost V 0 bases and J 8 bases, with 13 bases left between them. Germline V gene lookup returns CDR1 LGHNA and CDR2 YSLEER. The CDR3 loop reads CASSQEKGSWEAFF. The CDR3 nucleotides read TGCGCCAGCAGCCAAGAGAAGGGTTCGTGGGAAGCTTTCTTT.

V gene TRBV14 combines with J gene TRBJ2-7, with TRBD1 matching 9 bases. The V segment lost 8 bases and the J segment 7 bases; nucleotides outside the gene matches: 9. The CDR3 extends over 13 amino acids. CDR1 and CDR2 (germline): SGHDN, FVKESK. In nucleotides, the CDR3 is TGTGCCAGCGACGATACAGGGGGCCGAGAGCAGTACTTC. Translation gives CASDDTGGREQYF.

The chain uses TRBV19 and TRBJ2-2; D may be TRBD2 (5 bases). V shed 3 bases and J shed 8 bases, with 19 bases lying between them. Germline lookup yields CDR1 LNHDA and CDR2 SQIVND (reference sequence). The CDR3 totals 16 residues. The CDR3 spells CASSIGPRREKGELFF. The CDR3 region has the DNA TGTGCCAGTAGTATTGGCCCGAGACGGGAAAAAGGGGAGCTGTTTTTT.

The gene calls are TRBV30 and TRBJ1-2; D ambiguous. Germline assignment: CDR1 GTSNPN and CDR2 SVGIG (reference sequence). Trimming took off 4 bases at V and 3 bases at J, with 12 bases between the two ends. The CDR3 length is 13 residues. In DNA, the CDR3 is TGTGCCTGGACTATAACCGACGACTATGGCTACACCTTC. Translating it yields CAWTITDDYGYTF.

The rearrangement uses TRBV7-9 and TRBJ2-2; D remains ambiguous. CDR1 and CDR2 (germline): SEHNR, FQNEAQ (reference sequence). There are 11 residues in the CDR3. V shed 3 bases and J shed 7 bases, with 3 bases lying between them. CDR3 sequence (DNA): TGTGCCAGCAGCTTGGACGGGGAGCTGTTTTTT. Translating gives CASSLDGELFF.

The V gene is TRBV6-1, the J gene TRBJ1-4; possible D gene TRBD1, 6 bases. The V and J ends lost 6 bases and 7 bases respectively, with 12 bases between them. Germline assignment: CDR1 MNHNS and CDR2 SASEGT. This CDR3 comprises 13 residues. CDR3 protein: CASSAGTLEKLFF. CDR3 bases: TGTGCCAGCAGCGCCGGGACACTTGAAAAACTGTTTTTT.

The gene calls are TRBV6-1 and TRBJ2-5; D not certain. The ends were cut back, 3 bases at V and 4 bases at J, with 9 bases in the middle. Germline V gene data show CDR1 as MNHNS and CDR2 as SASEGT. The CDR3 runs 13 residues. The CDR3 coding sequence is TGTGCCAGCAGTGACCGGAGCCGAGAGACCCAGTACTTC. Protein sequence: CASSDRSRETQYF.

The chain employs TRBV19 and TRBJ2-5, with D possibly TRBD2 on 5 matching bases. CDR1 is LNHDA, CDR2 SQIVND, per germline (reference sequence). V was clipped by 6 bases and J by 2 bases, with 16 bases between them. This CDR3 spans 15 amino acids. The CDR3 spells CASRGLERQQETQYF. The CDR3 nucleotides are TGTGCCAGTAGGGGCCTGGAGCGGCAGCAAGAGACCCAGTACTTC.

The chain uses TRBV7-9 and TRBJ2-1; D remains ambiguous. Trimming took 5 bases from V and 0 from J, leaving 11 bases between them. The germline V gene encodes CDR1 SEHNR and CDR2 FQNEAQ (reference sequence). CDR3 length equals 15 residues. Written as DNA, the CDR3 is TGTGCCAGCAGCCCCCGCGTCAGCTCCTACAATGAGCAGTTCTTC. This encodes CASSPRVSSYNEQFF.

This chain joins TRBV10-1 and TRBJ2-7; 9 bases match TRBD1. From germline, CDR1 is WNHNN and CDR2 SYGVQD (reference sequence). This CDR3 is 15 amino acids long. V was clipped by 0 bases and J by 3 bases; unmatched bases: 3. In DNA, the CDR3 is TGCGCCAGCAGTGAGTCGGGGACAGGGAGCTACGAGCAGTACTTC. This sequence encodes CASSESGTGSYEQYF.

The chain employs TRBV7-8 and TRBJ1-5; the D is unclear. Trimming removed 1 base at V and 8 bases at J, with 12 bases between. The V gene's germline CDR1 is SGHVS and CDR2 FQNEAQ. The CDR3 is 14 amino acids. The DNA of the CDR3 is TGTGCCAGCAGCTTAGGGAGTCTCGTGGAGCCCCAGCATTTT. It codes for CASSLGSLVEPQHF. Variable domain in full (rest from reference TRBV7-8 and TRBJ1-5): GAGVSQSPRYKVAKRGQDVALRCDPISGHVSLFWYQQALGQGPEFLTYFQNEAQLDKSGLPSDRFFAERPEGSVSTLKIQRTQQEDSAVYLCASSLGSLVEPQHFGDGTRLSIL.

This chain uses TRBV7-9 with TRBJ2-7, with D perhaps TRBD2 (5 bases). Germline lookup yields CDR1 SEHNR and CDR2 FQNEAQ (reference sequence). The CDR3 totals 12 residues. V was pared by 5 bases and J by 3 bases, with 8 bases between. The CDR3 is CASSLGVYEQYF. CDR3 nucleotides: TGTGCCAGCAGCCTCGGGGTCTACGAGCAGTACTTC. Looking up the rest from reference TRBV7-9 and TRBJ2-7 gives the full variable domain: DTGVSQNPRHKITKRGQNVTFRCDPISEHNRLYWYRQTLGQGPEFLTYFQNEAQLEKSRLLSDRFSAERPKGSFSTLEIQRTEQGDSAMYLCASSLGVYEQYFGPGTRLTVT.

This clone was counted only a few times. V and J are TRBV4-2 and TRBJ1-2; maybe TRBD1 (6 bases). Germline V gene data show CDR1 as LGHNA and CDR2 as YNFKEQ. This CDR3 has 14 residues. The V and J ends lost 2 bases and 5 bases respectively, with 12 bases between them. The CDR3 DNA sequence: TGTGCCAGCAGCCAACCCGGACAGTTGTATGGCTACACCTTC. It yields the protein CASSQPGQLYGYTF.

The CDR3 coding sequence is TGTGCCAGCAGCAAAGCTAGCGGGAGGAACAATGAGCAGTTCTTC. It yields the protein CASSKASGRNNEQFF. This rearrangement joins TRBV7-2 to TRBJ2-1; 11 bases are shared with TRBD2. V was pared by 5 bases and J by 5 bases, with 5 bases of the junction left unmatched. This CDR3 spans 15 amino acids. The germline V gene has CDR1 SGHTA and CDR2 FQGNSA.

The V call is TRBV28, the J call TRBJ2-7; no firm D call. V gave up 7 bases and J gave up 7 bases, with 14 bases separating them. CDR3 length: 12 residues. Germline lookup yields CDR1 MDHEN and CDR2 SYDVKM. The CDR3 DNA sequence: TGTGCCAGCACCCAAAAAGGAAATGAGCAGTACTTC. The encoded protein is CASTQKGNEQYF.

This clone was seen a few times. The gene calls are TRBV19 and TRBJ1-5; the match to TRBD1 covers 9 bases. This CDR3 has 15 amino acids. Germline CDR1 and CDR2: LNHDA and SQIVND (reference sequence). V shed 6 bases, J shed 7 bases, and the junction held 10 bases outside the gene matches. The CDR3 DNA is TGTGCCAGTAGCGTGCGGGGACAGGGTCGCCAGCCCCAGCATTTT. This sequence encodes CASSVRGQGRQPQHF.